This T cell receptor beta chain appears in the sequencing data of a study of shared clonotypes between healthy human individuals. V lost 8 bases to trimming and J lost 4 bases, with 13 bases between them. The V gene's germline CDR1 is MNHEY and CDR2 SVGAGI. The CDR3 has 13 amino acids. Some clones are missing from TCRdb's copy, which holds only in-frame ones; the method was immunoSEQ multiplex PCR. This sample has hundreds of thousands of clones; 73% occur once, and the top ten carry roughly 1.9%. This chain links TRBV6-5 with TRBJ2-3; the D call may be TRBD1 or TRBD2 (5 bases each). Sequencing used memory CD4+ T cells sorted from blood. The subset here: CD45RA-negative fraction. This receptor was obtained from a woman aged 25-40 years in good health. The CDR3 is CASGPRGADTQYF. For the CDR3, the DNA is TGTGCCAGCGGTCCAAGGGGAGCAGATACGCAGTATTTT.